This T cell receptor (beta chain) was documented in a study of blood T cell repertoires in COVID-19. Per the germline V gene, CDR1 is MNHEY and CDR2 is SVGEGT. The CDR3 runs 15 residues. Deletions cut 2 bases from V and 3 bases from J, with 14 bases between. Generated by immunoSEQ multiplex PCR, the TCRdb table keeps only in-frame clones and is missing some. This table has about 190,000 clones, around 84% appearing once. This sequence joins TRBV6-2 or TRBV6-3 and TRBJ2-7, with a tentative D call TRBD1 (6 bases). The source material was peripheral blood. This clonotype was obtained from a man aged 30-40 years with active or convalescent COVID-19. CDR3 loop: CASSYKQGKGYEQYF. The CDR3 DNA follows: TGTGCCAGCAGTTACAAACAGGGAAAAGGCTACGAGCAGTACTTC.